Listed below are T cell receptor beta chains from one sample, sequenced in a study of human CD8 memory T cell subsets. TCRdb reprocessed the 5' RACE reads; each CDR3 protein has one entry and no DNA is given. Its table records fewer than 9,500 distinct CDR3 sequences. Sequencing was done on a sample of CD8+ T cells from PBMCs. These receptor sequences come from a human donor in good health. Each CDR3 is given with its conserved first and last residue. Size is omitted from some rows. Given values are once, few, many or a class for expanded clones.

clone size	V gene	J gene	CDR3 protein
-	TRBV29-1	TRBJ2-4	CIPAYRTPKNIQYF
-	TRBV28	TRBJ2-5	CASNMGGRETQYF
-	TRBV7-6	TRBJ2-2	CASSHEGLAFTGELFF
-	TRBV20-1	TRBJ2-1	CSARSVGEQFF
medium-sized	TRBV13	TRBJ2-2	CASSWKNTGELFF
-	TRBV2	TRBJ2-5	CANETLAGGQETQYF
-	TRBV2	TRBJ2-2	CASSEGKVSPGELFF
-	TRBV28	TRBJ2-1	CASSFYGEQFF
-	TRBV3-1	TRBJ2-2	CASSQEQGTGELFF
medium-sized	TRBV20-1	TRBJ1-1	CSARPGGVGTEAFF
-	TRBV7-8	TRBJ2-7	CASSPQAPLATYEQYF
large	TRBV5-6	TRBJ1-2	CASSLGQDSYGYTF
medium-sized	TRBV6-1	TRBJ1-5	CASSERGAGQPQHF
-	TRBV4-1	TRBJ2-1	CASSSGGRGPYNEQFF
-	TRBV12-5	TRBJ2-7	CASGPDGNPYEQYF
-	TRBV11-2	TRBJ1-1	CASSLELVGNTEAFF
medium-sized	TRBV3-1	TRBJ1-3	CASSQDLPNSGNTIYF